This T cell receptor beta chain comes out of a study of molecular identifiers for immune sequencing clone quantification. Overall study: Replicate RNA came from roughly 20,000 or 100,000 naive CD8 cells and was split five ways, and four parts were sequenced. Study conclusions and caveats: The share of molecules held by clones above 20 RNA copies was over 98% in effector cells and under 1% in naive cells. Should identical TCR molecules share a barcode, the sizes of highly expanded clones could be underestimated.

Previously published methods and listed TCR primers were used for the bulk TCR libraries. Via MiXCR, TCRdb re-called the PCR reads, giving one row per CDR3 protein. This table holds 65,000 or so distinct CDR3 sequences, around a sixth found once. This clonotype was picked up a small number of times. Its antigen is undetermined. This may stem from a read error, because a much larger clone lies one nucleotide away. The CDR3 loop spans 12 amino acids. Germline V gene lookup returns CDR1 MDHEN and CDR2 SYDVKM. V gave up 8 bases and J gave up 2 bases, with 10 bases separating them. Sequenced material: naive CD8+ T cells from blood, with Jurkat cell RNA spiked in. Subset defined: FACS-sorted CD8+CD4-CCR7+CD45RA+ naive T cells. The chain joins TRBV28 to TRBJ2-7, with D unresolved. This receptor was identified in a human donor in good health. Some libraries in this study had Jurkat cell RNA spiked in. The CDR3 DNA follows: TGTGCCAGCCCAGCTGGGGCCTACGAGCAGTACTTC. Translation: CASPAGAYEQYF.